This is a list of T cell receptor beta chains from one sample in a study of regulatory T cells in long-lasting Graves disease. TCRdb re-analysed the multiplex PCR reads in MiXCR, keeping a single row per CDR3 protein. The profile shows about 430,000 distinct CDR3 sequences, around a fifth of them singletons. Here the sequenced sample was peripheral blood mononuclear cells (PBMCs), taken when the disease was refractory, from a patient treated with antithyroid drugs. Every receptor here comes from a female donor with Graves disease. Each CDR3 is given with its conserved first and last residue. Only some rows state a clone size, as once, few, many or a class for expanded clones.

size	V	J	CDR3
.	TRBV6-4	TRBJ1-1	CASSDPPTGSITEAFF
.	TRBV9	TRBJ2-7	CASSASGTGGSEQYF
many	TRBV28	TRBJ1-6	CASSSETYNSPLHF
few	TRBV20-1	TRBJ2-2	CSAREAGGLTGELFF
.	TRBV6-1	TRBJ1-5	CASKWRLWNQPQHF
.	TRBV28	TRBJ2-2	CATLVQDPAGELFF
few	TRBV20-1	TRBJ2-5	CSARLLVAETQYF
few	TRBV19	TRBJ2-1	CAAALAGGRSNEQFF
many	TRBV11-3	TRBJ2-5	CASSLAAWETQYF
few	TRBV11-2	.	CASSQTGVAGVWRDEQFF
many	TRBV7-9	TRBJ2-5	CASSLGTSGKSETQYF
many	TRBV28	TRBJ2-2	CASSAYTGELFF
many	TRBV2	TRBJ2-7	CASTYETLSYEQYF
.	TRBV20-1	TRBJ1-2	CSARDPTRDHRRNGYTF
many	TRBV13	TRBJ2-2	CASSSKDKVFF
.	TRBV2	TRBJ2-7	CASSIQGKYEQYF
.	TRBV19	TRBJ2-4	CASSIPTPGDILAKNIQYF
many	TRBV3-1	TRBJ2-2	CASSPQFPGELFF
many	TRBV25-1	TRBJ2-7	CASSERGQGLYEQYF
.	TRBV30	TRBJ2-2	CAWRTGRGTGELFF